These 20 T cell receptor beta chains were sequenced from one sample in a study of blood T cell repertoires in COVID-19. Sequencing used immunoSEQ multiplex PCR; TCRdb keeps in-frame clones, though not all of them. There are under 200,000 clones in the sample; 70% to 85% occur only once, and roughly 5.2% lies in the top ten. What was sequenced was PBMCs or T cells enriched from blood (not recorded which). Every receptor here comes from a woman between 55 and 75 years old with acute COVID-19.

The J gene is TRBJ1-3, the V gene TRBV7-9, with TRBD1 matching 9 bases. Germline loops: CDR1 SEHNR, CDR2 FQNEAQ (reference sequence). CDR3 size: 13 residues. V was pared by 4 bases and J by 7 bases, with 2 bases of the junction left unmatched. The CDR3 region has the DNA TGTGCCAGCAGCTCTGGACAGGGGAACACCATATATTTT. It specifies CASSSGQGNTIYF.

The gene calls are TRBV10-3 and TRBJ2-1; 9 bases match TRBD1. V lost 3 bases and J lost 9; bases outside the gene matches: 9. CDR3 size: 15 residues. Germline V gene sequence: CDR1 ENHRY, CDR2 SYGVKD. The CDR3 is CAISDSGTGSTEQFF. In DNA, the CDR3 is TGTGCCATCAGTGATTCCGGGACAGGGTCCACTGAGCAGTTCTTC.

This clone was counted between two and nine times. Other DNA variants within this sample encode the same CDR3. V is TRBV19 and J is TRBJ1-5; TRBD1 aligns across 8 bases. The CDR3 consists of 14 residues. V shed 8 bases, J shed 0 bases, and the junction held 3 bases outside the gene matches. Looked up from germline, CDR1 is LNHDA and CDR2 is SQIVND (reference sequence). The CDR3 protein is CASSDRGSNQPQHF. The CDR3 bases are TGTGCCAGTTCAGACAGGGGTAGCAATCAGCCCCAGCATTTT.

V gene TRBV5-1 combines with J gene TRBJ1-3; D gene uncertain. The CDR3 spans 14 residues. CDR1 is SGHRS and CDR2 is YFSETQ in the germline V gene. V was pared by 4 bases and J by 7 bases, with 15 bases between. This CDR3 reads CASSPEDGFNTIYF. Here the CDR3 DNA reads TGCGCCAGCAGCCCGGAGGACGGTTTCAACACCATATATTTT.

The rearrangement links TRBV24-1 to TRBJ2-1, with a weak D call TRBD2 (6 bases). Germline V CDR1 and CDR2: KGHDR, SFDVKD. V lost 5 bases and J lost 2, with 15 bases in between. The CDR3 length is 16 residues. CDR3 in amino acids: CATSGPGVNTYNEQFF. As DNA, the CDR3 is TGTGCCACCAGTGGTCCGGGGGTCAATACCTACAATGAGCAGTTCTTC.

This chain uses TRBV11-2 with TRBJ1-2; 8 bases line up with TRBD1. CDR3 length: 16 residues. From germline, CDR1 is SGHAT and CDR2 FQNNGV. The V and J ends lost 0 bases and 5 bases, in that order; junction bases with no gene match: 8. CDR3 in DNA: TGTGCCAGCAGCTTAGATTTTGGACAGGGAAATTATGGCTACACCTTC. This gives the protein CASSLDFGQGNYGYTF. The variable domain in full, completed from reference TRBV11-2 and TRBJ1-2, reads EAGVAQSPRYKIIEKRQSVAFWCNPISGHATLYWYQQILGQGPKLLIQFQNNGVVDDSQLPKDRFSAERLKGVDSTLKIQPAKLEDSAVYLCASSLDFGQGNYGYTFGSGTRLTVV.

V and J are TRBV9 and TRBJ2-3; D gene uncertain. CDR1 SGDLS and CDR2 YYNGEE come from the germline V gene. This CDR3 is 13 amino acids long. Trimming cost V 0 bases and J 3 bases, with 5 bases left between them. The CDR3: CASSVVATDTQYF. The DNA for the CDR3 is TGTGCCAGCAGCGTAGTCGCGACAGATACGCAGTATTTT.

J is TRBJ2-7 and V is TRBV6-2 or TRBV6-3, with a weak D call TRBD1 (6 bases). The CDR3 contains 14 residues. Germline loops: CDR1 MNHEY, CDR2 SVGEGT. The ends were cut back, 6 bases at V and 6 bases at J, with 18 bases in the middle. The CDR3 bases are TGTGCCAGCAGCCGAAGGGACACTAGAACCGAGCAGTACGTC. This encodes CASSRRDTRTEQYV.

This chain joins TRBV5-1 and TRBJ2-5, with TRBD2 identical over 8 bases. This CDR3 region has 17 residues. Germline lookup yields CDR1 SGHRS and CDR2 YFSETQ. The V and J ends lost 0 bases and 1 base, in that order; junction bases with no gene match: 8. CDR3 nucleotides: TGCGCCAGCAGCTTGGCCTTGGCTAGCGGGCTCCAAGAGACCCAGTACTTC. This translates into CASSLALASGLQETQYF.

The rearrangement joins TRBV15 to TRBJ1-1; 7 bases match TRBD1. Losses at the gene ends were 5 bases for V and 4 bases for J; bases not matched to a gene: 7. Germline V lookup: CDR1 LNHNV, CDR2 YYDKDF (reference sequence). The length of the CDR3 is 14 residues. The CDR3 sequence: CATSLDRSSTEAFF. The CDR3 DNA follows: TGTGCCACCAGCCTGGACAGGTCGAGCACTGAAGCTTTCTTT.

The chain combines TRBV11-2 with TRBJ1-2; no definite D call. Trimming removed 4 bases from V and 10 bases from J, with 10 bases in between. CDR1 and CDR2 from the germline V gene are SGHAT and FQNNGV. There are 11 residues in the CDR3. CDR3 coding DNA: TGTGCCAGCAGCTCTTTCCCCGTCTACACCTTC. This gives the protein CASSSFPVYTF.

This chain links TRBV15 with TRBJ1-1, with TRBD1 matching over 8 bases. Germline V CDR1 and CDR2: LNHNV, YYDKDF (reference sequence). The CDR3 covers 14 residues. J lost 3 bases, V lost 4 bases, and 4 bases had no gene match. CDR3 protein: CATSNRGEYTEAFF. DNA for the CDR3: TGTGCCACCAGCAACAGGGGGGAGTACACTGAAGCTTTCTTT.

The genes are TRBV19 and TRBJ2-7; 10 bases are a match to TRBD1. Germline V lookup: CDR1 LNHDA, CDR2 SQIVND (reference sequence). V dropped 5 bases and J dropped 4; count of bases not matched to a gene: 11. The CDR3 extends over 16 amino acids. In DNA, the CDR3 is TGTGCCAGTAGTCCCGGCTTCGGGACAGGGGCTTACGAGCAGTACGTC. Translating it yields CASSPGFGTGAYEQYV.

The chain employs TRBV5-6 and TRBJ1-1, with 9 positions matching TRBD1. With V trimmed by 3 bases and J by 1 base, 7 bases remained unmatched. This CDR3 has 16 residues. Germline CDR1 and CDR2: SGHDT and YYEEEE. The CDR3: CASSSRDRARNTEAFF. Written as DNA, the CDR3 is TGTGCCAGCAGCTCCCGGGACAGGGCGAGGAACACTGAAGCTTTCTTT.

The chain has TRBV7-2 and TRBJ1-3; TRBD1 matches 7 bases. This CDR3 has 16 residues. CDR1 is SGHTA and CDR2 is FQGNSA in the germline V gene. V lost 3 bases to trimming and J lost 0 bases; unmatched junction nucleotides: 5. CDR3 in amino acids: CASSFSGGSSGNTIYF. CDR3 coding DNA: TGTGCCAGCAGCTTCTCAGGGGGGAGCTCTGGAAACACCATATATTTT.

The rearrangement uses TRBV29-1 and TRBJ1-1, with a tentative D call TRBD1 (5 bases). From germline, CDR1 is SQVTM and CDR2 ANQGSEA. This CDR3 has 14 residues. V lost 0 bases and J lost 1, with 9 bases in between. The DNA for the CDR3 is TGCAGCGTTGAAGATGACAGAGAGAACACTGAAGCTTTCTTT. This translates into CSVEDDRENTEAFF. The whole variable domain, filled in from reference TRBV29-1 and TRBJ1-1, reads SAVISQKPSRDICQRGTSLTIQCQVDSQVTMMFWYRQQPGQSLTLIATANQGSEATYESGFVIDKFPISRPNLTFSTLTVSNMSPEDSSIYLCSVEDDRENTEAFFGQGTRLTVV.

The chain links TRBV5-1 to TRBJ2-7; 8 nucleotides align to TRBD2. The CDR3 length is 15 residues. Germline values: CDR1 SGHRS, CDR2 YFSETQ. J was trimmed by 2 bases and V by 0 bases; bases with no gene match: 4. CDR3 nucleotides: TGCGCCAGCAGCTTGGCATCGGGAGGGACCTACGAGCAGTACTTC. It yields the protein CASSLASGGTYEQYF.

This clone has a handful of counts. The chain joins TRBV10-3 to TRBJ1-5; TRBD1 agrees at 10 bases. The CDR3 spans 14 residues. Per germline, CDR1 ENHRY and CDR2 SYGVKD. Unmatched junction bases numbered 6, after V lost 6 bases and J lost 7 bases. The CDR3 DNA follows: TGTGCCATCAGCCGAGGGACAGGGGAACAGCCCCAGCATTTT. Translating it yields CAISRGTGEQPQHF.

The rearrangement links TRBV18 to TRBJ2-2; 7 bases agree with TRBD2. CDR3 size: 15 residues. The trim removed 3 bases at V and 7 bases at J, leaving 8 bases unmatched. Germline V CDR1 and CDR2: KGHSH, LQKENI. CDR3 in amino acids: CASSPGLVGGGELFF. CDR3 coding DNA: TGTGCCAGCTCACCCGGACTAGTGGGAGGCGGGGAGCTGTTTTTT.

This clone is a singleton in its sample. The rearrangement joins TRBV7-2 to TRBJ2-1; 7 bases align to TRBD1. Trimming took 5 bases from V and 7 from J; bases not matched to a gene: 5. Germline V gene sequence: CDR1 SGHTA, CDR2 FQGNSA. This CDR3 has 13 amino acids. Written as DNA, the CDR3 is TGTGCCAGCAGCCCCGGGACAGCTAATGAGCAGTTCTTC. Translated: CASSPGTANEQFF.